This T cell receptor beta chain is drawn from a study of blood T cell repertoires in COVID-19. Study summary: Sites in the United States, Italy and Spain provided acute and convalescent COVID-19 samples. In each case, the material was cDNA or gDNA derived from T cells, B-cell-depleted T cells, or PBMCs.

Germline-derived CDR1 and CDR2 are SEHNR and FQNEAQ (reference sequence). V shed 4 bases and J shed 2 bases, with 15 bases lying between them. This CDR3 spans 15 amino acids. In the original processing: It was from reference gene primer amplification that nucleated cell counts were estimated. The repertoire was sequenced with immunoSEQ multiplex PCR; TCRdb's copy has only in-frame clones and lacks some. The DNA was the basis for D and trimming; V, J and clone size are from that table. Of about 160,000 clones detected, about three quarters appear once; the ten largest clones hold around 2.7%. The chain joins TRBV7-9 to TRBJ2-7, with D perhaps TRBD1 (5 bases). This clonotype originated in a man aged 70-80 years with acute or convalescent COVID-19. Sequenced sample: peripheral blood. The CDR3 sequence: CASSSTGPVAYEQYF. CDR3 bases: TGTGCCAGCAGCTCCACAGGTCCGGTAGCCTACGAGCAGTACTTC.